Each of the 27 T cell receptor beta chains below was sequenced from the same sample in a study of shared clonotypes between healthy human individuals. Some clones are missing from TCRdb's copy, which holds only in-frame ones; the method was immunoSEQ multiplex PCR. The sample holds approximately 530,000 clones, 96% seen once. Sequencing used naive CD4+ T cells sorted from blood. The subset denotes: CD45RA+ positively selected. The origin of the receptors is a woman aged 30 to 39 in good health.

V gene TRBV11-2 combines with J gene TRBJ1-1, with D possibly TRBD1 on 5 matching bases. Germline V gives CDR1 SGHAT, CDR2 FQNNGV. This CDR3 contains 13 residues. V lost 2 bases and J 5 bases, leaving 9 bases between the germline ends. The CDR3 bases are TGTGCCAGCAGCTTAACTTCAGGGACTGAAGCTTTCTTT. This codes for CASSLTSGTEAFF.

The chain has TRBV28 and TRBJ1-2; D gene ambiguous. This CDR3 is 14 amino acids long. Per germline, CDR1 MDHEN and CDR2 SYDVKM. V lost 7 bases and J lost 5, with 17 bases in between. CDR3 loop: CASTGGLQSYGYTF. CDR3 DNA sequence: TGTGCCAGCACGGGCGGGTTACAGTCATATGGCTACACCTTC.

The V and J genes are TRBV2 and TRBJ2-4, with 13 bases aligning to TRBD2. The V and J ends lost 10 bases and 6 bases, in that order; junction bases with no gene match: 3. Germline loops: CDR1 SNHLY, CDR2 FYNNEI. There are 13 residues in the CDR3. The CDR3 DNA reads TGTGCCACGGGACTAGCGGGGTTAAACATTCAGTACTTC. Translation: CATGLAGLNIQYF.

The rearrangement joins TRBV5-1 to TRBJ2-7; TRBD1 matches 8 bases. V shed 7 bases and J 0 bases; nucleotides not matched to a gene: 6. The germline V gene encodes CDR1 SGHRS and CDR2 YFSETQ. The CDR3 totals 14 residues. The CDR3 is CASGQTGGSYEQYF. In nucleotides, the CDR3 is TGCGCCAGCGGACAAACAGGGGGCTCCTACGAGCAGTACTTC.

This clone was seen a single time. This chain joins TRBV19 and TRBJ1-2, with 8 bases that match TRBD1. The CDR3 is 16 residues long. The germline CDR1 and CDR2 sequences are LNHDA and SQIVND (reference sequence). J was trimmed by 2 bases and V by 3 bases; bases with no gene match: 8. The CDR3 protein is CASSIGQGAWNYGYTF. The CDR3 coding sequence is TGTGCCAGTAGTATCGGGCAGGGGGCGTGGAACTATGGCTACACCTTC.

The gene calls are TRBV28 and TRBJ1-2, with D possibly being TRBD1 (6 bases). Trimming removed 3 bases at V and 3 bases at J, with 17 bases between. The CDR3 totals 16 residues. The germline gives CDR1 MDHEN, CDR2 SYDVKM. The CDR3 DNA reads TGTGCCAGCAGTTTCCGCAGTCGGGGGGCGTACTATGGCTACACCTTC. This encodes CASSFRSRGAYYGYTF.

The rearrangement uses TRBV27 and TRBJ2-5; 11 bases agree with TRBD1. With V trimmed by 6 bases and J by 5 bases, 11 bases remained unmatched. Germline loops: CDR1 MNHEY, CDR2 SMNVEV (reference sequence). This CDR3 contains 16 residues. CDR3 in amino acids: CASRTGQGGRYETQYF. The CDR3 DNA reads as TGTGCCAGCAGGACGGGACAGGGGGGCCGGTATGAGACCCAGTACTTC.

The chain combines TRBV7-9 with TRBJ2-1, with 8 bases aligning to TRBD1. The ends lost 4 bases at V and 7 bases at J; junction bases unmatched: 9. Germline assignment: CDR1 SEHNR and CDR2 FQNEAQ (reference sequence). This CDR3 contains 15 residues. CDR3 DNA sequence: TGTGCCAGCAGCTACCGCGGACAGGGTGGAAATGAGCAGTTCTTC. Protein: CASSYRGQGGNEQFF.

V usage is TRBV5-6 and J usage is TRBJ2-5; 15 bases line up with TRBD2. Germline CDR1 reads SGHDT; CDR2 reads YYEEEE. The trim removed 0 bases at V and 7 bases at J, leaving 7 bases unmatched. The CDR3 totals 17 residues. CDR3: CASSLEWTSGRAGTQYF. The CDR3 DNA follows: TGTGCCAGCAGCTTGGAATGGACTAGCGGGAGGGCTGGGACCCAGTACTTC.

This rearrangement joins TRBV2 to TRBJ2-5; TRBD1 agrees at 10 bases. The junction had 6 bases not matched to a gene; V was cut back by 0 bases and J by 5 bases. Per germline, CDR1 SNHLY and CDR2 FYNNEI. The CDR3 has 16 amino acids. The CDR3 sequence is CASSEAHDRGLETQYF. The CDR3 DNA sequence: TGTGCCAGCAGTGAAGCACACGACAGGGGGCTCGAGACCCAGTACTTC.

CDR3 nucleotides: TGCGCCAGCAGCTTGGGGGTTTCGAACACTGAAGCTTTCTTT. This codes for CASSLGVSNTEAFF. The rearrangement joins TRBV5-1 to TRBJ1-1; D gene uncertain. V dropped 0 bases and J dropped 1 base, with 7 bases sitting between them. CDR3 length: 14 residues. Germline assignment: CDR1 SGHRS and CDR2 YFSETQ.

This rearrangement joins TRBV14 to TRBJ2-7, with D unresolved. With 4 bases removed from V and 3 bases from J, the gap between germline ends came to 19 bases. The CDR3 loop spans 16 amino acids. Germline CDR1 SGHDN, CDR2 FVKESK. The CDR3 is CASSLFSAMPIYEQYF. The CDR3 DNA reads as TGTGCCAGCAGCCTTTTTTCTGCTATGCCCATCTACGAGCAGTACTTC.

A note on this clone: This specimen includes other DNA sequences encoding the same CDR3. J is TRBJ1-5 and V is TRBV27; D call uncertain. V was trimmed by 2 bases and J by 7 bases, leaving 9 bases between them. The CDR3 runs to 13 residues. Germline CDR1 MNHEY, CDR2 SMNVEV (reference sequence). This chain's CDR3 is CASSLRVGQPQHF. CDR3 DNA: TGTGCCAGCAGTTTAAGGGTTGGGCAGCCCCAGCATTTT.

The rearrangement links TRBV12-5 to TRBJ2-7; D is possibly TRBD1 (5 bases). The CDR3 covers 14 residues. Trimming stripped 4 bases from V and 3 bases from J, with 13 bases between. Looked up from germline, CDR1 is LGHNT and CDR2 is FRNRAP. The CDR3 spells CASGSPVGRYEQYF. The CDR3 DNA follows: TGTGCTAGTGGTTCCCCTGTGGGGCGCTACGAGCAGTACTTC.

The rearrangement links TRBV2 to TRBJ2-7; TRBD2 aligns across 7 bases. Germline V gene lookup returns CDR1 SNHLY and CDR2 FYNNEI. This CDR3 has 15 amino acids. V shed 6 bases and J 2 bases; nucleotides not matched to a gene: 10. CDR3 sequence (DNA): TGTGCCAGCAGAGGAGGTCTAGCGGAACCCTACGAGCAGTACTTC. The encoded protein is CASRGGLAEPYEQYF.

The chain couples TRBV27 to TRBJ1-1; the D is unclear. Germline-derived CDR1 and CDR2 are MNHEY and SMNVEV (reference sequence). V dropped 5 bases and J dropped 8 bases, with 15 bases sitting between them. This CDR3 has 13 residues. The CDR3 DNA is TGTGCCAGCAGTCCAAGCTACACGACGGAAGCTTTCTTT. Encoded protein: CASSPSYTTEAFF.

This chain links TRBV2 with TRBJ2-1; TRBD1 matches at 7 bases. The trim removed 7 bases at V and 2 bases at J, leaving 14 bases unmatched. Germline CDR1 and CDR2: SNHLY and FYNNEI. The CDR3 extends over 17 amino acids. The CDR3 nucleotides are TGTGCCAGCACCGACCAATACAGGGGTAGTGCCTACAATGAGCAGTTCTTC. Translated, it gives CASTDQYRGSAYNEQFF.

The gene calls are TRBV10-1 and TRBJ2-6, with 9 bases identical to TRBD1. With V trimmed by 6 bases and J by 1 base, 4 bases remained unmatched. Germline V gives CDR1 WNHNN, CDR2 SYGVQD (reference sequence). The CDR3 spans 16 residues. The CDR3, as DNA: TGCGCCAGCAGCACAGGGGGCACTTCTGGGGCCAACGTCCTGACTTTC. Its translation is CASSTGGTSGANVLTF.

This clone was seen more than once but under ten times. This chain connects TRBV30 to TRBJ1-1, with TRBD1 as a possible D gene (5 bases). The germline gives CDR1 GTSNPN, CDR2 SVGIG (reference sequence). Between the trimmed V and J ends, which lost 5 bases and 3 bases, there was a span of 13 bases. The CDR3 consists of 13 residues. CDR3 amino acids: CAWGDGGYTEAFF. In DNA, the CDR3 is TGTGCCTGGGGGGACGGGGGTTACACTGAAGCTTTCTTT.

The gene calls are TRBV18 and TRBJ2-5, with 10 bases fitting TRBD1. Germline V gives CDR1 KGHSH, CDR2 LQKENI. CDR3 size: 16 residues. J lost 4 bases, V lost 3 bases, and 8 bases had no gene match. CDR3 in DNA: TGTGCCAGCTCACCTATGGACAGGGGGTTTGGAGAGACCCAGTACTTC. This sequence encodes CASSPMDRGFGETQYF.

This clone was counted between two and nine times. This chain connects TRBV5-1 to TRBJ1-5; 9 bases match TRBD1. V trimming: 4 bases; J trimming: 7 bases; junction bases outside the gene matches: 6. The CDR3 runs 14 residues. The germline gives CDR1 SGHRS, CDR2 YFSETQ. The CDR3 nucleotides are TGCGCCAGCAGCCCTACAACAGGGGGCCAGCCCCAGCATTTT. Its translation is CASSPTTGGQPQHF.

The sample holds a few counts of this clone. The chain links TRBV7-2 to TRBJ2-7; 9 bases fit TRBD2. The CDR3 is 13 amino acids. The germline V gene encodes CDR1 SGHTA and CDR2 FQGNSA. J gave up 6 bases and V 5 bases, and 5 bases lay outside the gene matches. Here the CDR3 reads CASSRGLAVEQYF. DNA for the CDR3: TGTGCCAGCAGCAGGGGACTAGCCGTCGAGCAGTACTTC.

This chain connects TRBV18 to TRBJ2-7; 7 nucleotides match TRBD2. Losses at the gene ends were 6 bases for V and 3 bases for J; bases not matched to a gene: 17. Germline-derived CDR1 and CDR2 are KGHSH and LQKENI. This CDR3 is built from 17 residues. The CDR3 DNA sequence: TGTGCCAGCTCGGCCCGAATCCGGGAACTAGCGTACTACGAGCAGTACTTC. It yields the protein CASSARIRELAYYEQYF.

The rearrangement joins TRBV9 to TRBJ2-5, with 7 bases that match TRBD2. In germline, CDR1 is SGDLS, CDR2 YYNGEE. V was clipped by 0 bases and J by 5 bases; unmatched bases: 7. This CDR3 has 15 residues. As DNA, the CDR3 is TGTGCCAGCAGCGTAGCGACTAGCAAGACTGAGACCCAGTACTTC. Translated: CASSVATSKTETQYF.

The V call is TRBV11-2, the J call TRBJ1-5; 11 bases are shared with TRBD1. Per germline, CDR1 SGHAT and CDR2 FQNNGV. The CDR3 runs 14 residues. The V and J ends lost 5 bases and 5 bases, in that order; junction bases with no gene match: 2. DNA of the CDR3: TGTGCCAGCAGCCGGGGACAGGGGGATCAGCCCCAGCATTTT. Amino acids: CASSRGQGDQPQHF.

The chain combines TRBV28 with TRBJ1-5; 10 nucleotides align to TRBD1. The germline CDR1 and CDR2 sequences are MDHEN and SYDVKM. Trimming at V came to 3 bases and at J to 2 bases, leaving 22 bases not matched to a gene. CDR3 length equals 22 residues. The CDR3 here is CASSFFGGHRTGGNVGNQPQHF. The DNA for the CDR3 is TGTGCCAGCAGTTTTTTCGGCGGTCACCGGACAGGGGGTAACGTTGGCAATCAGCCCCAGCATTTT.

The chain links TRBV6-7 to TRBJ2-7, with TRBD2 matching over 12 bases. TRBV6-7 carries the ORF label, with uncertain function. There are 19 residues in the CDR3. V trimming: 2 bases; J trimming: 1 base; junction bases outside the gene matches: 12. The CDR3 here is CASSYLAGGLFPISYEQYF. As DNA, the CDR3 is TGTGCCAGCAGTTACCTAGCGGGAGGGCTATTCCCCATTTCCTACGAGCAGTACTTC.